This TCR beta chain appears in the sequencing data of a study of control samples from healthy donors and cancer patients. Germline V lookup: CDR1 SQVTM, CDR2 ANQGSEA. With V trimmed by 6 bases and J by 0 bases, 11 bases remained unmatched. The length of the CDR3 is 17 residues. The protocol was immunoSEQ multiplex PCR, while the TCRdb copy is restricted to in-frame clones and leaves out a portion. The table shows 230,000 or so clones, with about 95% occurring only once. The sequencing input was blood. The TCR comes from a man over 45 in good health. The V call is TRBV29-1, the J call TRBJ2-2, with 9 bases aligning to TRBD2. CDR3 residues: CSVRGGGAIPNTGELFF. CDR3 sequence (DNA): TGCAGCGTCCGAGGCGGGGGGGCCATTCCGAACACCGGGGAGCTGTTTTTT.